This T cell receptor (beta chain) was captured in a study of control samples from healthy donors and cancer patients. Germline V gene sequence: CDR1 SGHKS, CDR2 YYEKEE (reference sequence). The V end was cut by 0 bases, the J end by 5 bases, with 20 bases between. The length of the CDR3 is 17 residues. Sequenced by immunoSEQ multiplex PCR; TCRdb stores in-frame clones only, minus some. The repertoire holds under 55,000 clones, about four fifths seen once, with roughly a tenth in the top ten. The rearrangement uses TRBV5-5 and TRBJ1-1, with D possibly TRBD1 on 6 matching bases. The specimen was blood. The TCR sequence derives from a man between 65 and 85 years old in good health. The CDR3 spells CASSLDIMGGTLTEAFF. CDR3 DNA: TGTGCCAGCAGCTTGGATATAATGGGGGGGACATTAACTGAAGCTTTCTTT. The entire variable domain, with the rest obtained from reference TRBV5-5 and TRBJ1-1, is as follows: DAGVTQSPTHLIKTRGQQVTLRCSPISGHKSVSWYQQVLGQGPQFIFQYYEKEERGRGNFPDRFSARQFPNYSSELNVNALLLGDSALYLCASSLDIMGGTLTEAFFGQGTRLTVV.